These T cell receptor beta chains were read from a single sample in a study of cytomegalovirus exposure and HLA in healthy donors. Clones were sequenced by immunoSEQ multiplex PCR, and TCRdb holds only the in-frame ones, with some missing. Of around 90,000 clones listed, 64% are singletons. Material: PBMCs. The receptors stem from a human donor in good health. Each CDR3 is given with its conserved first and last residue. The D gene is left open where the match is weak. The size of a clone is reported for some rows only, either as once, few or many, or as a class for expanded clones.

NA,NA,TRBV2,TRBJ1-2,CASTQWEEGYTF,TGTGCCAGCACCCAGTGGGAGGAAGGCTACACCTTC
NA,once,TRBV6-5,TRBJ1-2,CASSETDNYGYTF,TGTGCCAGCAGTGAGACAGATAACTATGGCTACACCTTC
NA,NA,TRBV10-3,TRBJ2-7,CAISESVVIGHEQYF,TGTGCCATCAGTGAGTCTGTAGTAATTGGGCACGAGCAGTACTTC
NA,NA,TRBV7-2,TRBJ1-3,CAGGSSGNTIYF,TGTGCGGGGGGGAGCTCTGGAAACACCATATATTTT
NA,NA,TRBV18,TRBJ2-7,CASSPQQTYEQYF,TGTGCCAGCTCACCACAACAGACCTACGAGCAGTACTTC
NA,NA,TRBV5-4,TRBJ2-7,CASSLHQGRDEQYF,TGTGCCAGCAGCTTGCACCAGGGCAGGGACGAGCAGTACTTC
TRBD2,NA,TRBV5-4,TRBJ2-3,CASSSGTSGGFTDTQYF,TGTGCCAGCAGCTCCGGGACTAGCGGGGGGTTCACAGATACGCAGTATTTT
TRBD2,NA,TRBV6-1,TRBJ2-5,CASSEYTGGGYQETQYF,TGTGCCAGCAGTGAATATACGGGCGGGGGGTACCAAGAGACCCAGTACTTC
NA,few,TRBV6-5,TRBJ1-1,CASSYSQGDTEAFF,TGTGCCAGCAGTTACTCACAGGGAGACACTGAAGCTTTCTTT
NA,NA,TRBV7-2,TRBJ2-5,CASTITRRGTQYF,TGTGCCAGCACCATAACGCGTCGGGGGACCCAGTACTTC
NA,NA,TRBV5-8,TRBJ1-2,CASSFRRTYGYTF,TGTGCCAGCAGCTTCCGACGGACTTATGGCTACACCTTC
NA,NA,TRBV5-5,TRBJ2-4,CASSLSRVQYF,TGTGCCAGCAGCTTGTCACGGGTGCAGTACTTC
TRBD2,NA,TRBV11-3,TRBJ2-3,CASSLEVGTSMNF,TGTGCCAGCAGCTTAGAGGTGGGGACTAGCATGAATTTT
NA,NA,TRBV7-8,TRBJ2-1,CASSLGAGPGAGNNEQFF,TGTGCCAGCAGCTTGGGCGCCGGGCCTGGGGCTGGAAACAATGAGCAGTTCTTC
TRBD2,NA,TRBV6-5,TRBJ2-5,CASSPGGFPQETQYF,TGTGCCAGCAGTCCCGGGGGGTTTCCTCAAGAGACCCAGTACTTC
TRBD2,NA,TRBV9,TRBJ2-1,CASSAQPYSGGAFGNEQFF,TGTGCCAGCAGCGCCCAACCCTATAGCGGGGGGGCCTTTGGCAATGAGCAGTTCTTC
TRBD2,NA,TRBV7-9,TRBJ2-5,CASSLGSSGGPGETQYF,TGTGCCAGCAGCTTAGGTTCTAGCGGGGGGCCGGGAGAGACCCAGTACTTC
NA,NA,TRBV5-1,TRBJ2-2,CASVQGITGELFF,TGCGCCAGCGTGCAGGGAATAACCGGGGAGCTGTTTTTT
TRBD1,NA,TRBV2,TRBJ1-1,CASRGTGAGTEAFF,TGTGCCAGCAGAGGGACAGGGGCAGGCACTGAAGCTTTCTTT
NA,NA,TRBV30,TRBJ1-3,CAWSENSLSGNTIYF,TGTGCCTGGAGTGAGAACAGCCTCTCTGGAAACACCATATATTTT
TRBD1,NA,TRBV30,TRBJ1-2,CASSGTGVSSGYTF,TGTGCCTCCTCCGGGACAGGGGTCAGCAGTGGCTACACCTTC
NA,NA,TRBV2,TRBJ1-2,CASSDRTNYGYTF,TGTGCCAGCAGTGACAGAACTAACTATGGCTACACCTTC
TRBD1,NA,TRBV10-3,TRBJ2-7,CAISVPGGEQYF,TGTGCCATCAGTGTCCCAGGGGGCGAGCAGTACTTC
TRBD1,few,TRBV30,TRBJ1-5,CAWSGTGMVPQHF,TGTGCCTGGAGCGGGACAGGCATGGTGCCCCAGCATTTT
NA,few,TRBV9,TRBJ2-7,CASSSRDTKTYEQYF,TGTGCCAGCAGCTCTCGGGACACAAAGACCTACGAGCAGTACTTC
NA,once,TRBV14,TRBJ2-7,CASSQRRGGGYEQYF,TGTGCCAGCAGCCAGAGACGAGGGGGAGGGTACGAGCAGTACTTC
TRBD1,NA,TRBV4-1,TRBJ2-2,CASSLGQVNTGELFF,TGCGCCAGCAGCCTAGGACAGGTGAACACCGGGGAGCTGTTTTTT
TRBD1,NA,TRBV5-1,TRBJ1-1,CASSFSSTGVTEAFF,TGCGCCAGCAGCTTCTCCAGTACAGGGGTGACTGAAGCTTTCTTT
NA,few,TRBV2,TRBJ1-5,CASILDRGPQHF,TGTGCCAGCATTCTAGACAGAGGGCCCCAGCATTTT
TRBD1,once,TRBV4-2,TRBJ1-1,CASSREDRGIEAFF,TGTGCCAGCAGCAGAGAGGACAGGGGAATAGAGGCTTTCTTT
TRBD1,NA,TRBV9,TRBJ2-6,CASSVVVGQGISGANVLTF,TGTGCCAGCAGCGTAGTTGTGGGACAGGGAATCTCTGGGGCCAACGTCCTGACTTTC
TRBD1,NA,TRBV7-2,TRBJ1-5,CASSLWTGLNQPQHF,TGTGCCAGCAGCCTATGGACAGGCCTCAATCAGCCCCAGCATTTT
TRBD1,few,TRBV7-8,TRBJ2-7,CASSHRRLQGHEQYF,TGTGCCAGCAGCCATCGTCGTCTACAGGGGCACGAGCAGTACTTC
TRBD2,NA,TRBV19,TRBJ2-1,CASSILSSGTYNEQFF,TGTGCCAGTAGTATTCTGTCTAGCGGGACCTACAATGAGCAGTTCTTC
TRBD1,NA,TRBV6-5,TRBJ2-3,CASSYQGAGDTQYF,TGTGCCAGCAGTTACCAGGGGGCGGGAGATACGCAGTATTTT
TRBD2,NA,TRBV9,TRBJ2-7,CASSATSGVEEQYF,TGTGCCAGCAGCGCGACTAGCGGGGTGGAGGAGCAGTACTTC
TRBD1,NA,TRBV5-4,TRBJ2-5,CASSLESRGRETQYF,TGTGCCAGCAGCTTGGAGAGCAGGGGGCGGGAGACCCAGTACTTC
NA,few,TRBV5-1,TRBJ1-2,CASSSTYGYTF,TGCGCCAGCAGCTCTACCTATGGCTACACCTTC
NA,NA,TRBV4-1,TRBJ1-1,CASSPQGWNTEAFF,TGCGCCAGCAGCCCTCAGGGGTGGAACACTGAAGCTTTCTTT
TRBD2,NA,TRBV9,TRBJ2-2,CASSPGTSLAGELFF,TGTGCCAGCAGCCCCGGGACTAGTCTCGCCGGGGAGCTGTTTTTT
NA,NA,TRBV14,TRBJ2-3,CASSQQRITDTQYF,TGTGCCAGCAGCCAACAGCGGATTACAGATACGCAGTATTTT
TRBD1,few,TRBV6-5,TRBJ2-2,CASRPGQGVSGELFF,TGTGCCAGCAGACCGGGACAGGGTGTCTCCGGGGAGCTGTTTTTT
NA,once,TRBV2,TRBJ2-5,CASNDGGLETQYF,TGTGCCAGCAACGACGGGGGACTGGAGACCCAGTACTTC
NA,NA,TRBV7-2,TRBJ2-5,CASSSGGGGGTRQYF,TGTGCCAGCAGCTCCGGTGGCGGCGGGGGCACGAGACAGTACTTC
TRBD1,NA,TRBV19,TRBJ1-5,CASSPGTGKRHF,TGTGCCAGTAGTCCGGGGACAGGGAAAAGGCATTTT
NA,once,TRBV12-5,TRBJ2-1,CASGRNSGQFF,TGTGCTAGTGGTAGGAACAGCGGGCAGTTCTTC
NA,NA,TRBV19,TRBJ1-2,CASSIGGDYGYTF,TGTGCCAGTAGTATCGGAGGGGACTATGGCTACACCTTC
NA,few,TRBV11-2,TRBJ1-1,CASSLGRGGSRNTEAFF,TGTGCCAGCAGCTTAGGGAGGGGCGGGTCGCGGAACACTGAAGCTTTCTTT